This TCR beta chain was sequenced in a study of blood T cell repertoires in COVID-19. Across the whole study: T cells, B-cell-depleted T cells, or PBMCs supplied cDNA or gDNA.

Germline CDR1 and CDR2: LGHNA and YSLEER. This CDR3 spans 13 amino acids. V was clipped by 1 base and J by 5 bases, with 6 bases between them. Clinical history reported by participants formed the basis on which cohorts were assigned. In the authors' workflow: Amplified reference gene primers provided the basis for estimating nucleated cell counts. TCRdb's copy holds only in-frame clones and misses some; the assay was immunoSEQ multiplex PCR. V, J and clone size were drawn from that table, and D and trimming were deduced from the DNA. The table includes around 250,000 clones, almost 85% detected once. This rearrangement joins TRBV4-3 to TRBJ1-5; D call uncertain. The sample comprised PBMCs or T cells enriched from blood (not recorded which). The receptor comes from a man in his forties who had recovered from COVID-19. CDR3 in DNA: TGCGCCAGCAGCCAAGGAGAGGATCAGCCCCAGCATTTT. Encoded protein: CASSQGEDQPQHF.